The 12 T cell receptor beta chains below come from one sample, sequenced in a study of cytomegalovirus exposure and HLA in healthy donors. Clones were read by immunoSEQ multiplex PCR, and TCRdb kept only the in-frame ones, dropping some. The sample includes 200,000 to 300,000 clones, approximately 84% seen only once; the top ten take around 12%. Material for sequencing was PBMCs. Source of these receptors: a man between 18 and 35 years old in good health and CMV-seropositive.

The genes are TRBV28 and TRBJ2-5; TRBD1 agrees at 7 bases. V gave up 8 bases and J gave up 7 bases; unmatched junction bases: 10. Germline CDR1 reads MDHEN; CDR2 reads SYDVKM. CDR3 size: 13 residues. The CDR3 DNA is TGTGCCAGCGGGACGACAGGGTTGGCGACCCAGTACTTC. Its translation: CASGTTGLATQYF.

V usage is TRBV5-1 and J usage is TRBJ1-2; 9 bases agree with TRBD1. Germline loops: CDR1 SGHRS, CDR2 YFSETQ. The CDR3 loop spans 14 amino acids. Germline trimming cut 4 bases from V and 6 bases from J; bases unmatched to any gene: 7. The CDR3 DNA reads TGCGCCAGCAGCACAGGGGGCACGGTCGATGGCTACACCTTC. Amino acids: CASSTGGTVDGYTF.

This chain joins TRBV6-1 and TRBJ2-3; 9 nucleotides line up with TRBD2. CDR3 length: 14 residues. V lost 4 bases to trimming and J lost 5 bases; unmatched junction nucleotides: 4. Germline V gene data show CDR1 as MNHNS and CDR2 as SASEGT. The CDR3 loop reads CASSGREGGDTQYF. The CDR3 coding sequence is TGTGCCAGCAGTGGGCGGGAGGGTGGAGATACGCAGTATTTT.

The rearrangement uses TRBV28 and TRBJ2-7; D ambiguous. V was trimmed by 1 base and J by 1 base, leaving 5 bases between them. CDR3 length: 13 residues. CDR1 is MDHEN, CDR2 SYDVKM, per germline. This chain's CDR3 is CASSLFQSYEQYF. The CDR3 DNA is TGTGCCAGCAGTTTATTCCAATCCTACGAGCAGTACTTC. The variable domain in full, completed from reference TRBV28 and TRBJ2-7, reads DVKVTQSSRYLVKRTGEKVFLECVQDMDHENMFWYRQDPGLGLRLIYFSYDVKMKEKGDIPEGYSVSREKKERFSLILESASTNQTSMYLCASSLFQSYEQYFGPGTRLTVT.

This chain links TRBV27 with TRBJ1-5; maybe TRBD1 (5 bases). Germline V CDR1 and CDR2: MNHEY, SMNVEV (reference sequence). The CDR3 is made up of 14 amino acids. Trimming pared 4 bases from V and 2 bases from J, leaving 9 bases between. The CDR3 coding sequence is TGTGCCAGCAGTTCCCGGGGCCGCAATCAGCCCCAGCATTTT. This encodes CASSSRGRNQPQHF.

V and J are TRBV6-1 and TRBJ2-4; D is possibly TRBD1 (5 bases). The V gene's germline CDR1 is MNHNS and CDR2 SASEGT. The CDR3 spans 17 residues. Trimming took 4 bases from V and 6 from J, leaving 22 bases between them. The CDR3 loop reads CASSVHRQSTPINIQYF. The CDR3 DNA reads TGTGCCAGCAGTGTCCATCGACAGTCGACACCCATAAACATTCAGTACTTC.

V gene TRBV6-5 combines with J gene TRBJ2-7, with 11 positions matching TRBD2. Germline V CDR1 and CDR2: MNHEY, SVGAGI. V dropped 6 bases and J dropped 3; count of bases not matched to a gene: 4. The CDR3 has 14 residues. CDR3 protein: CASRLAGAYYEQYF. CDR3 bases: TGTGCCAGCAGACTAGCGGGAGCATACTACGAGCAGTACTTC.

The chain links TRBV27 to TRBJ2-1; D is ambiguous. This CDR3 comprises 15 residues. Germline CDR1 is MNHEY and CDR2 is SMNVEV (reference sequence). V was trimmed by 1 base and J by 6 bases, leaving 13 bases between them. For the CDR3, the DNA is TGTGCCAGCAGTTTATACGGTTCTGGTAGCAATGAGCAGTTCTTC. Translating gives CASSLYGSGSNEQFF.

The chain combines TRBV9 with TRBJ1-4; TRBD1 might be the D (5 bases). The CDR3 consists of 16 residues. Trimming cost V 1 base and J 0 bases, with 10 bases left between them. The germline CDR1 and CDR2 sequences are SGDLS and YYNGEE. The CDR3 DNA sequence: TGTGCCAGCAGCGTAACTGGGGCAGCAACTAATGAAAAACTGTTTTTT. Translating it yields CASSVTGAATNEKLFF.

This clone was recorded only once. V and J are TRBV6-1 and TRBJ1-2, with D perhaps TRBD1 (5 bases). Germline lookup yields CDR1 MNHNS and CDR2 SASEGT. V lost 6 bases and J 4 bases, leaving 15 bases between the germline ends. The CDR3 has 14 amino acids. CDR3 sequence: CASRMGGRSYGYTF. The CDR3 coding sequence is TGTGCCAGCAGGATGGGGGGGAGAAGCTATGGCTACACCTTC.

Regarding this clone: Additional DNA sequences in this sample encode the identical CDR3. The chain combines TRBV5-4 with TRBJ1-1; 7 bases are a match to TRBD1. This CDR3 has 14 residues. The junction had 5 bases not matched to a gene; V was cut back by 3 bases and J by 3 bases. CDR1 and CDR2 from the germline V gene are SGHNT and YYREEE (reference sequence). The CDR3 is CASSWGQGDTEAFF. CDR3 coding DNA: TGTGCCAGCAGCTGGGGTCAGGGGGACACTGAAGCTTTCTTT.

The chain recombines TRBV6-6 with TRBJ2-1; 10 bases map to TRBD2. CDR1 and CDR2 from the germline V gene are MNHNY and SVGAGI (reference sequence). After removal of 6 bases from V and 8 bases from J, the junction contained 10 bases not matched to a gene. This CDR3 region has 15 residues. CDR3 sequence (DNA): TGTGCCAGCAGACTCACTAGCGGGAACTTCTATGAGCAGTTCTTC. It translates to CASRLTSGNFYEQFF.